This T cell receptor beta chain is drawn from a study of control samples from healthy donors and cancer patients. V shed 5 bases and J shed 3 bases, with 14 bases lying between them. The CDR3 runs to 14 residues. The germline V gene has CDR1 SGHVS and CDR2 FNYEAQ. Only a few counts were recorded for this clone. The assay was immunoSEQ multiplex PCR, and TCRdb's table has in-frame clones only and misses some. This table holds 100,000 to 150,000 clones, around 92% found once. The V call is TRBV7-6, the J call TRBJ2-7, with D maybe TRBD2 (6 bases). Sequencing used blood. The source is a woman in her forties or fifties in good health. The CDR3 DNA is TGTGCCAGCAGCCCCGGGACTTTACTCTACGAGCAGTACTTC. Protein product: CASSPGTLLYEQYF.